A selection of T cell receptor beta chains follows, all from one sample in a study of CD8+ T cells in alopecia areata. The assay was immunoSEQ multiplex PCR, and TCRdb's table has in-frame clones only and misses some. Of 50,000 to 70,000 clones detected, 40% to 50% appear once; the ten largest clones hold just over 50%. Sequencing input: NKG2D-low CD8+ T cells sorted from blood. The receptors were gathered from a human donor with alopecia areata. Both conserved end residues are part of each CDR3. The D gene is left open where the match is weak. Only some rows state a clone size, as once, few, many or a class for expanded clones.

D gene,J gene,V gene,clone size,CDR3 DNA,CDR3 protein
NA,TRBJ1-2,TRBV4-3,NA,TGCGCCAGCAGCCAAGTCCGGACCCCACCGGGGGGCTACACCTTC,CASSQVRTPPGGYTF
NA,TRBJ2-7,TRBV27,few,TGTGCCAGCAGTTTATTCGAGGGAGGCGAGCAGTACTTC,CASSLFEGGEQYF
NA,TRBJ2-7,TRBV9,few,TGTGCCAGCAGCGTAGGGGGGTCCTACGAGCAGTACTTC,CASSVGGSYEQYF
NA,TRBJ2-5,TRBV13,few,TGTGCCAGCAGCTCGCGTATGGGGGAGACCCAGTACTTC,CASSSRMGETQYF
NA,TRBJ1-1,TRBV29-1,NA,TGCAGCGTTGAAGATTACCCAGCGGACACTGAAGCTTTCTTT,CSVEDYPADTEAFF
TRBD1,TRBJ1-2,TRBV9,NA,TGTGCCAGCAGCGACAGGGGAAATGGCTACACCTTC,CASSDRGNGYTF
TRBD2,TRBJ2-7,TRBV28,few,TGTGCCAGCAGTTCCATGGTGCGGGAGGGCCTAACGCAGTACTTC,CASSSMVREGLTQYF
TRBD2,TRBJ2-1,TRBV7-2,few,TGTGCCAGCAGCTCGGGACTAGCGGGAGTTGAGCAGTTCTTC,CASSSGLAGVEQFF
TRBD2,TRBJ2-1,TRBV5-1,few,TGCGCCAGCAGCTGGACGAGGGTAGCGGGTTACAATGAGCAGTTCTTC,CASSWTRVAGYNEQFF
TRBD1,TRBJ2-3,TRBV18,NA,TGTGCCAGCTTAGACCGGGACAGGATTACAGATACGCAGTATTTT,CASLDRDRITDTQYF
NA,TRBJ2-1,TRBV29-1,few,TGCAGCGTACGAGGTAATGAGCAGTTCTTC,CSVRGNEQFF
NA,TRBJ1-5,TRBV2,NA,TGTGCCAGCAGGCCCTGGCCTAACGGTCAGCCCCAGCATTTT,CASRPWPNGQPQHF
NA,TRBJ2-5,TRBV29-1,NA,TGCAGCGTTGAAGCCTTTGGACGATTACAAGAGACCCAGTACTTC,CSVEAFGRLQETQYF
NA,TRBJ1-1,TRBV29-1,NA,TGCAGCGCCCCCGGGGGGAGTAGGACTGAAGCTTTCTTT,CSAPGGSRTEAFF
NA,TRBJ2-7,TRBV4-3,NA,TGCGCCAGCAGCCAAGATCAGATACTCTACGAGCAGTACTTC,CASSQDQILYEQYF
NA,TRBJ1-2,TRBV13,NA,TGTGCCAGCAGCTCTAGAGCTGGGCCCTATGGCTACACCTTC,CASSSRAGPYGYTF
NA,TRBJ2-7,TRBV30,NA,TGTGCCTGGAGTGGCCCAGACGAGCAGTACTTC,CAWSGPDEQYF
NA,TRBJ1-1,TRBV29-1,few,TGCAGCGTCCGCGGACGAACGAACACTGAAGCTTTCTTT,CSVRGRTNTEAFF
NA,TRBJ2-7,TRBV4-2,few,TGTGCCAGCACCGCCGTAGGCGGGGGCGGCTACGAGCAGTACTTC,CASTAVGGGGYEQYF